This T cell receptor (beta chain) came from a study of control samples from healthy donors and cancer patients. The assay was immunoSEQ multiplex PCR, and TCRdb's table has in-frame clones only and misses some. This table holds over 100,000 clones, roughly 90% found once. This CDR3 has 15 amino acids. V shed 6 bases, J shed 6 bases, and the junction held 12 bases outside the gene matches. Per the germline V gene, CDR1 is MNHNY and CDR2 is SVGAGI (reference sequence). This TCR was sampled from a woman aged 45 to 65 in good health. Sequencing input: blood. This chain connects TRBV6-6 to TRBJ2-7; 9 nucleotides agree with TRBD1. The CDR3 sequence: CASSTRGQGESEQYF. For the CDR3, the DNA is TGTGCCAGCAGCACTAGGGGACAGGGTGAGTCCGAGCAGTACTTC.